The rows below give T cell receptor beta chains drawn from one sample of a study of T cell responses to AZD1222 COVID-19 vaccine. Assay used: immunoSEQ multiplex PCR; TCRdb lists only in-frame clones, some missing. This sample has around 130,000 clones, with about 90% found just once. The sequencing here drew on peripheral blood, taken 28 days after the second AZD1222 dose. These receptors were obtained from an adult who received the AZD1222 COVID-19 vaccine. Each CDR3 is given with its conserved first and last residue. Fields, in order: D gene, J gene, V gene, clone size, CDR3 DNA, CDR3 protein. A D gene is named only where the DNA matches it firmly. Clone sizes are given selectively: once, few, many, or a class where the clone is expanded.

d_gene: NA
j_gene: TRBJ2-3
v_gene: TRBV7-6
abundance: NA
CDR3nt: TGTGCCAGCAGCCCAAGGGGGGGAGGAGCTAGCACAGATACGCAGTATTTT
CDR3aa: CASSPRGGGASTDTQYF

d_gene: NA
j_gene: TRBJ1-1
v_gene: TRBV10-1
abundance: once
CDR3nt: TGCGCCAGCAGTGAGTCCATCCACACTGAAGCTTTCTTT
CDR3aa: CASSESIHTEAFF

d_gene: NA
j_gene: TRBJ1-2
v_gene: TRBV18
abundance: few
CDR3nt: TGTGCCAGCTCCCCTCTCGTTAACGAACAGTATGGCTACACCTTC
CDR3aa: CASSPLVNEQYGYTF

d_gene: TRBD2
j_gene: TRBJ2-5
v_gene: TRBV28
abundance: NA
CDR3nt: TGTGCCAGCAGTCCAGGGACTAGCGGGAGGAGGGAGACCCAGTACTTC
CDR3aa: CASSPGTSGRRETQYF

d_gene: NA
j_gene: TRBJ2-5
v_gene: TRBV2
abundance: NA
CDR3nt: TGTGCCAGCGCGCGGTCTCAAGAGACCCAGTACTTC
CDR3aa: CASARSQETQYF

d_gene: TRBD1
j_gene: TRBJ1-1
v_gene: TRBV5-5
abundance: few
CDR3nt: TGTGCCACCCATACAGGGGGGGAGACGAACACTGAAGCTTTCTTT
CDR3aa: CATHTGGETNTEAFF

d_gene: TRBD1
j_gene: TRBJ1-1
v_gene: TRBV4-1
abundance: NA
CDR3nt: TGCGCCAGCAGCCACTTACAGGGGGGTGAAGCTTTCTTT
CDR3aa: CASSHLQGGEAFF

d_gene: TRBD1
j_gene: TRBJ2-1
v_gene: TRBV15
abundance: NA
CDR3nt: TGTGCCACCAGCTACCGTACAGGGGGCATGGACAATGAGCAGTTCTTC
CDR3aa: CATSYRTGGMDNEQFF

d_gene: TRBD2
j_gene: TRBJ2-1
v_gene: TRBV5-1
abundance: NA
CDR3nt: TGCGCCAGCAGCTTACGGGGGGTCCTAAACAATGAGCAGTTCTTC
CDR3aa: CASSLRGVLNNEQFF

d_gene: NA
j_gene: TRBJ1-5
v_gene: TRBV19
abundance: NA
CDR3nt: TGTGCCAGTAACTATGGGGGGAATCAGCCCCAGCATTTT
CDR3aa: CASNYGGNQPQHF

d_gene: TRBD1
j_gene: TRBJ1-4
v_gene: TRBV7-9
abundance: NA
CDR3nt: TGTGCCAGCAGCTTATTACAGGGGAATGAAAAACTGTTTTTT
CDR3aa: CASSLLQGNEKLFF

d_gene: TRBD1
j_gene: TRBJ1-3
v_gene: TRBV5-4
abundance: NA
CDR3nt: TGTGCCAGCAGCGCCACCGGGACAGGAGCTGGAAACACCATATATTTT
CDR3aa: CASSATGTGAGNTIYF

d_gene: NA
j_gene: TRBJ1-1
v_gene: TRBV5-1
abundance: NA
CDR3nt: TGCGCCAGCAGCTTCGGCTTGAACACTGAAGCTTTCTTT
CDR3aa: CASSFGLNTEAFF

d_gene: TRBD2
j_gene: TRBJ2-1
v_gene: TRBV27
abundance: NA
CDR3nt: TGTGCCAGCTGCTCCCTCCCATGGCTAGCGGACTACAATGAGCAGTTCTTC
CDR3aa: CASCSLPWLADYNEQFF

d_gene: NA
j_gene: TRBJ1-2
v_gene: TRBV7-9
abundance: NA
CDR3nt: TGTGCCAGCAGCCCCCGACAGTCAGCTAACTATGGCTACACCTTC
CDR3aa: CASSPRQSANYGYTF

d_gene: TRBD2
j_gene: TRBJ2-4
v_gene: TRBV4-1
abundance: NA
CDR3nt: TGCGCCAGCAGCCAAGCAGGGACTAGCCTTAAGGACATTCAGTACTTC
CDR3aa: CASSQAGTSLKDIQYF

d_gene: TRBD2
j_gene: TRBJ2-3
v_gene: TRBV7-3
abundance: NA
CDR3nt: TGTGCCAGCAGCGTTAGCGGGGGACCCAGCACAGATACGCAGTATTTT
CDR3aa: CASSVSGGPSTDTQYF

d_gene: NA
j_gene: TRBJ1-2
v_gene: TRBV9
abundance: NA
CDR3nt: TGTGCCAGCAGCCGAGAGGGGGGCCGCTATGGCTACACCTTC
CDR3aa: CASSREGGRYGYTF

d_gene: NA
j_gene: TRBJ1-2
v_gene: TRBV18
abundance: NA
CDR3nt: TGTGCCAGCTCACCACCGGCTGGGAGCGGCTACACCTTC
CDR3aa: CASSPPAGSGYTF

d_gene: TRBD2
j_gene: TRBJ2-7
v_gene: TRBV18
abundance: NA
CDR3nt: TGTGCCAGCTCATCGGATAGCGGGGGGAACTACGAGCAGTACTTC
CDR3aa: CASSSDSGGNYEQYF

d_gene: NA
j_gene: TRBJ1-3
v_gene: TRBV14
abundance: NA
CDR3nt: TGTGCCAGCGCCGGGGGGGGCGGCTCTGGAAACACCATATATTTT
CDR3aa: CASAGGGGSGNTIYF

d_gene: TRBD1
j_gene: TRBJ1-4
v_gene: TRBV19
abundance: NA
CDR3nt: TGTGCCAGCCTTAGCTTTGGACAGGGCAATGAAAAACTGTTTTTT
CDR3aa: CASLSFGQGNEKLFF

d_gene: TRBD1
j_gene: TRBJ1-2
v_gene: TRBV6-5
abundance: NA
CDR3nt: TGTGCCAGCAGCGCACAGGGGGCGAGCGGTGGCTACACCTTC
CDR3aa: CASSAQGASGGYTF

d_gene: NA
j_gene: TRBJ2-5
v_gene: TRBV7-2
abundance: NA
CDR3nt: TGTGCCAGCAGCACCAAAGCTGGACCCTTTTCTGAGACCCAGTACTTC
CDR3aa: CASSTKAGPFSETQYF

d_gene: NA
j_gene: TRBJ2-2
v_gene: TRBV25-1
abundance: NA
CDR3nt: TGTGCCAGCAGTGCGGGGGAGCTGAACACCGGGGAGCTGTTTTTT
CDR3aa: CASSAGELNTGELFF

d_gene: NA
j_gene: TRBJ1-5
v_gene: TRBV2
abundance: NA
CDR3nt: TGTGCCAGCAGCGCGGACAGAAGACATCAGCCCCAGCATTTT
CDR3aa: CASSADRRHQPQHF

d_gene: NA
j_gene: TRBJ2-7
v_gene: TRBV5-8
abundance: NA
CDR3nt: TGTGCCAGCAGCTTTGGGGCAGGGGGGCAGACCTACGAGCAGTACTTC
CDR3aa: CASSFGAGGQTYEQYF

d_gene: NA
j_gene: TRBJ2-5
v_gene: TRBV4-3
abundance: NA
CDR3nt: TGCGCCAGCAGCCCCCAGGCGGGGGAGACCCAGTACTTC
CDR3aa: CASSPQAGETQYF

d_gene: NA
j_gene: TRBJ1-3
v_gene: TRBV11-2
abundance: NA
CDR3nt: TGTGCCAGCAGCTTCGAGGGGGGGCACACCATATATTTT
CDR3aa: CASSFEGGHTIYF

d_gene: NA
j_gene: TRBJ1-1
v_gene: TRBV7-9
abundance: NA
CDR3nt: TGTGCCAGCAGCTTAAACCGGGGGAACACTGAAGCTTTCTTT
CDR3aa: CASSLNRGNTEAFF

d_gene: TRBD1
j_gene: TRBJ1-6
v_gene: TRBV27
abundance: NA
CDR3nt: TGTGCCAGCAGTTTAGGGACAGCTCTTGGGGATAATTCACCCCTCCACTTT
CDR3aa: CASSLGTALGDNSPLHF

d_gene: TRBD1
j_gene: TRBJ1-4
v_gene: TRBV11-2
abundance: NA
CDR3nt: TGTGCCAGCAGCCAGGGACAGGAGGAAAAACTGTTTTTT
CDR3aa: CASSQGQEEKLFF

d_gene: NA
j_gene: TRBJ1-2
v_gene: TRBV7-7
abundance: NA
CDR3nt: TGTGCTAGCAGCTTAGCGACTCCACCTACTAACTATGGCTACACCTTC
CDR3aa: CASSLATPPTNYGYTF

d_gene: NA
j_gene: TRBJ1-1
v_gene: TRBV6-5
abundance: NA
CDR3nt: TGTGCCAGCAGTATAGACAGGAACACTGAAGCTTTCTTT
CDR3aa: CASSIDRNTEAFF

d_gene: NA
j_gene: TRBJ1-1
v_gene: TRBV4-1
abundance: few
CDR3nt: TGCGCCAGCAGCCAAGGGAGGTTGTCAGGAAGATCTTGGACTGAAGCTTTCTTT
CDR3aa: CASSQGRLSGRSWTEAFF

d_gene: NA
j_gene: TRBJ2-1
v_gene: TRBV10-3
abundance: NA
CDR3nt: TGTGCCATCAGGACGGACAGCCTCGATGAGCAGTTCTTC
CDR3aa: CAIRTDSLDEQFF

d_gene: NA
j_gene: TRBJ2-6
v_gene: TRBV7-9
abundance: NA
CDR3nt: TGTGCCAGCAGCTTATATGGGTTGTATCAGGCCAACGTCCTGACTTTC
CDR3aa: CASSLYGLYQANVLTF

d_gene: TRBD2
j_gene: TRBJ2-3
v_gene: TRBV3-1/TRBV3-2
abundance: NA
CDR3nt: TGTGCCAGCAGCCAAGTCCCCACTAGCGGGGGCCGCACAGATACGCAGTATTTT
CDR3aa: CASSQVPTSGGRTDTQYF

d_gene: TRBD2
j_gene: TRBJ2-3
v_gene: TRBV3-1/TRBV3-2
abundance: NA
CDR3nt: TGTGCCAGCAGCCAAGTGGGACTAGCGGGGGGGTCCGCAGATACGCAGTATTTT
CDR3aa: CASSQVGLAGGSADTQYF

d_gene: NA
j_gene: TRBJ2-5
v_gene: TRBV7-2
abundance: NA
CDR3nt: TGTGCCAGCAGCCCTCGGGCGGAAGAGACCCAGTACTTC
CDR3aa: CASSPRAEETQYF

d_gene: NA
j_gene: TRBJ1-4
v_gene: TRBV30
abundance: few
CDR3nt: TGTGCCTGGAGTTTCCCCGGGGGCTCTAATGAAAAACTGTTTTTT
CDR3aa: CAWSFPGGSNEKLFF

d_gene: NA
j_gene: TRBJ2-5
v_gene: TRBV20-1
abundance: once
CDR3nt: TGCAGTGCTAGAGTTCAAGAGACCCAGTACTTC
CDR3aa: CSARVQETQYF

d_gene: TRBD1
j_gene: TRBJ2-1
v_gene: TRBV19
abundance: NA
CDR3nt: TGTGCCAGTAGTACGACAGGGCCCCATGAGCAGTTCTTC
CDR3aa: CASSTTGPHEQFF

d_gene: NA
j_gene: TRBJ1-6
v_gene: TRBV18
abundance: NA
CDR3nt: TGTGCCAGCTCACCACCGACTATCGATTCACCCCTCCACTTT
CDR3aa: CASSPPTIDSPLHF

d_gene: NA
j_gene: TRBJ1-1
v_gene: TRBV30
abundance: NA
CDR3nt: TGTGCCTGGAGTGCGCCTCCACATAACACTGAAGCTTTCTTT
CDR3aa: CAWSAPPHNTEAFF

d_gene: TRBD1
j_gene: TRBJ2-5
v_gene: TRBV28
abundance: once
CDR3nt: TGTGCCAGCAGTTCAGCCGGGACAGGGCAAGAGACCCAGTACTTC
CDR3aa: CASSSAGTGQETQYF

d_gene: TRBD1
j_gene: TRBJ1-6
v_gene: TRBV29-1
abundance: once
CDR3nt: TGCAGCGTTGGGGGACAGGGAAGGGAGAATTCACCCCTCCACTTT
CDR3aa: CSVGGQGRENSPLHF

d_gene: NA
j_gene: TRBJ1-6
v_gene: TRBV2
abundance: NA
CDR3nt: TGTGCCAGCAGTGAAGTTGACAGGTATAATTCACCCCTCCACTTT
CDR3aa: CASSEVDRYNSPLHF

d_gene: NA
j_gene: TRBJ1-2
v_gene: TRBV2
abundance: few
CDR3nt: TGTGCCAGCAGGGGGGTTCCTGTTCGACAGGATACGAACTATGGCTACACCTTC
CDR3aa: CASRGVPVRQDTNYGYTF

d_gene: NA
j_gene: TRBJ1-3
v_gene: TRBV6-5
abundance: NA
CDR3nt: TGTGCCAGCAGACCCGATATTTGGGGAAACACCATATATTTT
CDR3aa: CASRPDIWGNTIYF

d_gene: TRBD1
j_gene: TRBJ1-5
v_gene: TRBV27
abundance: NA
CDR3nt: TGTGCCAGCAGTTTCGGGACAGGCCCCAATCAGCCCCAGCATTTT
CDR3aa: CASSFGTGPNQPQHF

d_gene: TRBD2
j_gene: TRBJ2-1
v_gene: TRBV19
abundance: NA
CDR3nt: TGTGCCAGTAGTATGAGGCCGGGACTATACTACAATGAGCAGTTCTTC
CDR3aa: CASSMRPGLYYNEQFF

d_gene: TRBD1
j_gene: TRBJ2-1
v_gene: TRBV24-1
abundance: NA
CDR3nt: TGTGCCACCAGCATCCAGGGGGATGAGCAGTTCTTC
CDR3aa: CATSIQGDEQFF

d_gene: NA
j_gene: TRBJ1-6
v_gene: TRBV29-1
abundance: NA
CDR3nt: TGCAGCGTTACGAGATGTCACTCGTTTAGCGGACCCCTCCACTTT
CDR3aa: CSVTRCHSFSGPLHF

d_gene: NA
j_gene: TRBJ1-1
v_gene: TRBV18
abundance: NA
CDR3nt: TGTGCCAGCTCACCGTTTGCCCTCGACACTGAAGCTTTCTTT
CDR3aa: CASSPFALDTEAFF

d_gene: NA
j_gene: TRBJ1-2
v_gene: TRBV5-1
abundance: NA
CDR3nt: TGCGCCAGCAGCTTGGAGCAAAACTATGGCTACACCTTC
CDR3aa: CASSLEQNYGYTF

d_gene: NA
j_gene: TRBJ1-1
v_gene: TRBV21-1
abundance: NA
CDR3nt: TGTGCCAGCAGCATTATTCTTCTCCGATTGAACACTGAAGCTTTCTTT
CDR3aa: CASSIILLRLNTEAFF